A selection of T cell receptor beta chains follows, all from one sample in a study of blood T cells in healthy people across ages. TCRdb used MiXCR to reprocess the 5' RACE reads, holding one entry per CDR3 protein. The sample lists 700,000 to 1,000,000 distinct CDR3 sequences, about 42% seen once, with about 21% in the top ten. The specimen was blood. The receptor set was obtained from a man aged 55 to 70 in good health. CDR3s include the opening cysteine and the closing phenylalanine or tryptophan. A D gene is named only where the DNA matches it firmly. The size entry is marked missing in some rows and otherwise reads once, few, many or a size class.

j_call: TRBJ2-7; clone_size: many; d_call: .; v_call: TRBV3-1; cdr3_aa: CASSQVPRGEQYF; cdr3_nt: TGTGCCAGCAGCCAAGTTCCTCGAGGCGAGCAGTACTTC
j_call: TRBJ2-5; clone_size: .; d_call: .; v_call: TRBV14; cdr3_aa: CASSQDSGTLKTQYF; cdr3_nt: TGTGCCAGCAGCCAAGATTCCGGGACGCTAAAGACCCAGTACTTC
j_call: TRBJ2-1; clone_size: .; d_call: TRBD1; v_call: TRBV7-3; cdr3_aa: CASSFRDRGFDEQFF; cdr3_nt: TGTGCCAGCAGCTTCCGGGACAGGGGATTCGATGAGCAGTTCTTC
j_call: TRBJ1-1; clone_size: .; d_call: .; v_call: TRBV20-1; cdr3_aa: CSARRIIRGGPEAFF; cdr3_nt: TGCAGTGCTAGAAGAATCATCAGGGGAGGCCCTGAAGCTTTCTTT
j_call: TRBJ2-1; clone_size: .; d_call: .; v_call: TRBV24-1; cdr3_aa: CATSGDTPNNEQFF; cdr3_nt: TGTGCCACCAGTGGGGACACCCCCAACAATGAGCAGTTCTTC
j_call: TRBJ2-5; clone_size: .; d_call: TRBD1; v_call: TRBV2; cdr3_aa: CASSGQGWTQYF; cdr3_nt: TGTGCCAGCAGCGGACAGGGTTGGACCCAGTACTTC
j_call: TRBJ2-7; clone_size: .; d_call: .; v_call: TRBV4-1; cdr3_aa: CASSQDEWRGIYEQYF; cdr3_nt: TGCGCCAGCAGCCAAGACGAATGGCGAGGGATTTACGAGCAGTACTTC
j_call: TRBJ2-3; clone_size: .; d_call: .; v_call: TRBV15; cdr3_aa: CATSKGRTDTQYF; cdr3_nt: TGTGCCACCAGCAAGGGACGCACAGATACGCAGTATTTT
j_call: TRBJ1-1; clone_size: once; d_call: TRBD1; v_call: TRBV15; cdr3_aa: CATSRMRQGNEAFF; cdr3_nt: TGTGCCACCAGCCGAATGCGACAGGGTAATGAAGCTTTCTTT
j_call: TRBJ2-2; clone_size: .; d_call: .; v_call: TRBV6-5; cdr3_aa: CAISSGTANTGELFF; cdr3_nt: TGTGCCATCTCCTCCGGCACAGCGAACACCGGGGAGCTGTTTTTT
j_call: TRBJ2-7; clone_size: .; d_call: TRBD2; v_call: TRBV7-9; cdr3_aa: CASSHGGDEQYF; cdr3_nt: TGTGCCAGCAGCCATGGGGGGGACGAGCAGTACTTC
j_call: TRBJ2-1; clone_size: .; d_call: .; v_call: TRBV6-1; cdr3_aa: CASSDRGNEQFF; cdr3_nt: TGTGCCAGCAGTGACAGGGGCAATGAGCAGTTCTTC
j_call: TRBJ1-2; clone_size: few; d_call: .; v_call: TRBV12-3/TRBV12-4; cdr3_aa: CASSLQGKGGYTF; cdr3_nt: TGTGCCAGCAGTCTGCAGGGGAAGGGTGGCTACACCTTC
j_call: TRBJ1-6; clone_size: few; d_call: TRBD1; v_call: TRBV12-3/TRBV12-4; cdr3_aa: CASSSRDRGSPLHF; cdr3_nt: TGTGCCAGCAGTTCCCGGGACAGGGGGTCACCCCTCCACTTT
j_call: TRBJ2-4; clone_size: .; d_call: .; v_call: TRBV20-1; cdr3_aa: CSAVGDMTKNIQYF; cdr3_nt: TGCAGTGCTGTCGGGGACATGACCAAAAACATTCAGTACTTC
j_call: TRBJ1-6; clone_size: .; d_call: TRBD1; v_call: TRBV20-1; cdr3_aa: CSAMDRARSYNSPLHF; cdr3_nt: TGCAGTGCCATGGACAGGGCAAGGTCCTATAATTCACCCCTCCACTTT
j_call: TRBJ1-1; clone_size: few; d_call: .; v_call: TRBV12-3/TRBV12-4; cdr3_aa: CASSFRMENTEAFF; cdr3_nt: TGTGCCAGCAGTTTTCGGATGGAGAACACTGAAGCTTTCTTT
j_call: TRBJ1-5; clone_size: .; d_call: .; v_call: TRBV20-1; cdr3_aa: CSARDTGFSQPQHF; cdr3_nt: TGCAGTGCTAGAGATACAGGTTTTAGTCAGCCCCAGCATTTT
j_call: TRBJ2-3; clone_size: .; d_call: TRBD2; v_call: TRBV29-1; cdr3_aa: CSVASGGGLTDTQYF; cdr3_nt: TGCAGCGTTGCATCCGGCGGGGGGCTCACAGATACGCAGTATTTT
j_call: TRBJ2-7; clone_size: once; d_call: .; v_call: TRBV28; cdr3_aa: CASSSPNRGLEQYF; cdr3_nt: TGTGCCAGCAGTTCACCCAACCGGGGTTTAGAGCAGTACTTC
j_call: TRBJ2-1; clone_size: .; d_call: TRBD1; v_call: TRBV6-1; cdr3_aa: CASSEAGYRGDEQFF; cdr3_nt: TGTGCCAGCAGTGAAGCGGGTTACAGGGGAGATGAGCAGTTCTTC